What follows are 18 T cell receptor beta chains derived from one specimen sequenced in a study of regulatory T cells in long-lasting Graves disease. Arm-PCR of CDR3 regions and iRepertoire HTBI primers were the basis on which TCR beta libraries were built. From the multiplex PCR reads, TCRdb called clonotypes with MiXCR, one entry per CDR3 protein. The table has a few hundred thousand distinct CDR3 sequences, around a fifth seen once. The time point: persistent/refractory GD, antithyroid drugs over 5 years with positive TRAb. The TCR library was prepared using RNA isolated from PBMCs. The specimen comprised peripheral blood mononuclear cells (PBMCs), sampled when the disease was refractory, from a patient treated with antithyroid drugs. Source of these receptors: a female donor with Graves disease.

The chain recombines TRBV29-1 with TRBJ1-3; perhaps TRBD1 as D (6 bases). In germline, CDR1 is SQVTM, CDR2 ANQGSEA. V lost 4 bases and J lost 6, with 13 bases in between. CDR3 size: 13 residues. CDR3 residues: CSVARTDQNTIYF. In nucleotides, the CDR3 is TGCAGCGTTGCGAGGACAGACCAAAACACCATATATTTT.

This clonotype was recorded once. V gene TRBV18 combines with J gene TRBJ1-1; unclear D gene. CDR3 length: 15 amino acids. V was trimmed by 0 bases and J by 4 bases, leaving 12 bases between them. Germline V gene lookup returns CDR1 KGHSH and CDR2 LQKENI. The CDR3 coding sequence is TGTGCCAGCTCACCACCGCCAGGATCGGGCACTGAAGCTTTCTTT. This translates into CASSPPPGSGTEAFF.

This CDR3 reads CASIGTGVNEQFF. Here the CDR3 DNA reads TGTGCCAGCATAGGGACAGGGGTGAATGAGCAGTTCTTC. The chain couples TRBV7-6 to TRBJ2-1, with TRBD1 identical over 10 bases. With V trimmed by 7 bases and J by 7 bases, 4 bases remained unmatched. There are 13 residues in the CDR3. Germline lookup yields CDR1 SGHVS and CDR2 FNYEAQ.

Comment on this clonotype: It may be a read error: a sequence one base away is much more abundant. This rearrangement joins TRBV20-1 to TRBJ1-1; maybe TRBD1 (5 bases). Per the germline V gene, CDR1 is DFQATT and CDR2 is SNEGSKA (reference sequence). Deletions cut 5 bases from V and 3 bases from J, with 13 bases between. The CDR3 extends over 13 amino acids. Here the CDR3 DNA reads TGCAGTGCTGTCGACAGCGCGGACACTGAAGCTTTCTTT. This gives the protein CSAVDSADTEAFF.

The table lists this clonotype with a few counts. This CDR3 reads CSARTNTVNVSPLHF. For the CDR3, the DNA is TGCAGTGCCAGAACGAATACAGTGAATGTTTCACCCCTCCACTTT. The chain combines TRBV20-1 with TRBJ1-6; D uncertain. The V and J ends lost 6 bases and 9 bases respectively, with 21 bases between them. Germline-derived CDR1 and CDR2 are DFQATT and SNEGSKA (reference sequence). The CDR3 covers 15 residues.

This clonotype was picked up a small number of times. This rearrangement joins TRBV7-9 to TRBJ2-4; D could derive from TRBD1 or TRBD2 (5 bases each). Trimming took 5 bases from V and 1 from J, leaving 18 bases between them. Germline CDR1 reads SEHNR; CDR2 reads FQNEAQ (reference sequence). There are 17 residues in the CDR3. CDR3 in DNA: TGTGCCAGCAGCCGATCTTGGGGCGGCGGGGCCAAAAACATTCAGTACTTC. Residues: CASSRSWGGGAKNIQYF. Supplemented by reference TRBV7-9 and TRBJ2-4, the full variable domain reads DTGVSQNPRHKITKRGQNVTFRCDPISEHNRLYWYRQTLGQGPEFLTYFQNEAQLEKSRLLSDRFSAERPKGSFSTLEIQRTEQGDSAMYLCASSRSWGGGAKNIQYFGAGTRLSVL.

The sample holds many counts of this clonotype. CDR3 region: CASSLEQGPDGYTF. Here the CDR3 DNA reads TGTGCCAGCAGTTTAGAGCAGGGTCCGGATGGCTACACCTTC. This sequence joins TRBV12-3 or TRBV12-4 and TRBJ1-2; D may be TRBD1 (5 bases). The CDR3 totals 14 residues. The V gene lost 1 base and the J gene lost 6 bases, with 12 bases spanning the gap.

The chain recombines TRBV7-9 with TRBJ1-4, with a tentative D call TRBD1 (6 bases). V lost 4 bases and J lost 5, with 20 bases in between. Germline CDR1 reads SEHNR; CDR2 reads FQNEAQ (reference sequence). This CDR3 comprises 17 residues. CDR3 DNA sequence: TGTGCCAGCAGCTCCGGGGGCTATCGTATGGGGAATGAAAAACTGTTTTTT. Its protein product is CASSSGGYRMGNEKLFF. Based on the CDR3 plus reference TRBV7-9 and TRBJ1-4, the full variable domain is DTGVSQNPRHKITKRGQNVTFRCDPISEHNRLYWYRQTLGQGPEFLTYFQNEAQLEKSRLLSDRFSAERPKGSFSTLEIQRTEQGDSAMYLCASSSGGYRMGNEKLFFGSGTQLSVL.

This clonotype was counted many times. The CDR3 nucleotides are TGTGCCAGCAGTCTTAACGGGAGGGGAGAGACCCAGTACTTC. Translating gives CASSLNGRGETQYF. J is TRBJ2-5 and V is TRBV12-3 or TRBV12-4; 8 nucleotides agree with TRBD2. The trim removed 5 bases at V and 4 bases at J, leaving 6 bases unmatched. This CDR3 is built from 14 residues.

This clonotype was detected many times. The V call is TRBV12-3 or TRBV12-4, the J call TRBJ2-7; D may be TRBD1 (5 bases). The CDR3 contains 15 residues. V was clipped by 3 bases and J by 2 bases, with 14 bases between them. Here the CDR3 reads CASSFVQGSPYEQYF. The CDR3 region has the DNA TGTGCCAGCAGTTTCGTGCAGGGATCCCCCTACGAGCAGTACTTC.

The J gene is TRBJ2-1, the V gene TRBV7-9, with D perhaps TRBD2 (6 bases). Germline CDR1 reads SEHNR; CDR2 reads FQNEAQ (reference sequence). Trimming removed 5 bases from V and 8 bases from J, with 16 bases in between. This CDR3 contains 14 residues. The DNA of the CDR3 is TGTGCCAGCAGCCGGGACTTCGGTATGGATGAGCAGTTCTTC. Amino acid sequence: CASSRDFGMDEQFF.

This clonotype occurred many times. This rearrangement joins TRBV10-3 to TRBJ1-1, with D uncertain. Germline V gene sequence: CDR1 ENHRY, CDR2 SYGVKD. This CDR3 is 13 amino acids long. V was trimmed by 4 bases and J by 2 bases, leaving 8 bases between them. CDR3 sequence (DNA): TGTGCCATCAGTGGGCTGATTAACACTGAAGCTTTCTTT. Translation: CAISGLINTEAFF.

This clonotype appeared many times. The gene calls are TRBV6-2 or TRBV6-3 and TRBJ2-7, with D possibly being TRBD1 or TRBD2 (5 bases each). V gave up 6 bases and J gave up 5 bases, with 20 bases separating them. This CDR3 is 15 amino acids long. From germline, CDR1 is MNHEY and CDR2 SVGEGT. The CDR3 region has the DNA TGTGCCAGCAGCCTAATAGGGCGGGCAGGGAACGAGCAGTACTTC. This encodes CASSLIGRAGNEQYF.

The J gene is TRBJ2-5, the V gene TRBV6-5; D possibly corresponds to TRBD2 (7 bases). Germline CDR1 MNHEY, CDR2 SVGAGI. The V and J ends lost 2 bases and 5 bases respectively, with 12 bases between them. The CDR3 loop spans 14 amino acids. In nucleotides, the CDR3 is TGTGCCAGCAGTTACCGGGGGGCCAGGGAGACCCAGTACTTC. Translation gives CASSYRGARETQYF.

At least ten counts were recorded for this clonotype. The chain has TRBV28 and TRBJ1-3; the D gene is possibly TRBD1 (6 bases). The CDR3 totals 18 residues. From germline, CDR1 is MDHEN and CDR2 SYDVKM. The ends were cut back, 4 bases at V and 0 bases at J, with 19 bases in the middle. The CDR3 reads CASSYPPTGSSSGNTIYF. As DNA, the CDR3 is TGTGCCAGCAGTTACCCTCCTACAGGGTCTAGCTCTGGAAACACCATATATTTT.

The chain links TRBV6-5 to TRBJ2-3; maybe TRBD2 (5 bases). The length of the CDR3 is 17 residues. V lost 0 bases, J lost 1 base, and 14 bases lay in between. Germline CDR1 and CDR2: MNHEY and SVGAGI. CDR3 nucleotides: TGTGCCAGCAGTTACTCGACCCTAGCTCTTCGCACAGATACGCAGTATTTT. It codes for CASSYSTLALRTDTQYF.

The chain has TRBV19 and TRBJ2-7, with D perhaps matching TRBD1 (7 bases). Deletions cut 2 bases from V and 6 bases from J, with 17 bases between. CDR3 size: 15 residues. CDR1 and CDR2 (germline): LNHDA, SQIVND (reference sequence). The chain's CDR3 is CASSIRAEGASEQYF. The CDR3, as DNA: TGTGCCAGTAGTATAAGGGCGGAGGGGGCGTCCGAGCAGTACTTC. The full variable domain, completed using reference TRBV19 and TRBJ2-7, is DGGITQSPKYLFRKEGQNVTLSCEQNLNHDAMYWYRQDPGQGLRLIYYSQIVNDFQKGDIAEGYSVSREKKESFPLTVTSAQKNPTAFYLCASSIRAEGASEQYFGPGTRLTVT.

This clonotype was found many times. The chain couples TRBV6-1 to TRBJ2-5, with 7 bases aligning to TRBD1. The length of the CDR3 is 15 residues. J was trimmed by 5 bases and V by 1 base; bases with no gene match: 7. Germline V lookup: CDR1 MNHNS, CDR2 SASEGT. The CDR3 DNA sequence: TGTGCCAGCAGTGAAGTCAGGGGGTCAGGGGAGACCCAGTACTTC. It codes for CASSEVRGSGETQYF.